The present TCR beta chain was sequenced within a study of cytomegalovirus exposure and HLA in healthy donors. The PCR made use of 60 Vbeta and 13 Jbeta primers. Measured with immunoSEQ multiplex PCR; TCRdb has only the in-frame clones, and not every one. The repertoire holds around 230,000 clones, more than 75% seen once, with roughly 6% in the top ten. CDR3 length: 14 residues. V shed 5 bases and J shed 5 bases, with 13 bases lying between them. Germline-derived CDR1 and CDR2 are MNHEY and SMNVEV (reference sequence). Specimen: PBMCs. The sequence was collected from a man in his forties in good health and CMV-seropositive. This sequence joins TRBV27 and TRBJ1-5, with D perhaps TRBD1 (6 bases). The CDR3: CASSPQGSYQPQHF. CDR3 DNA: TGTGCCAGCAGTCCACAGGGCAGTTATCAGCCCCAGCATTTT.